This TCR beta chain derives from a study of blood T cell repertoires in COVID-19. Overall study context: COVID-19 samples from acute and convalescent phases originated in the United States, Italy and Spain.

The method was immunoSEQ multiplex PCR; TCRdb's version includes in-frame clones alone and lacks a portion of them. The sample consists of 250,000 or so clones, roughly 86% of them appearing once. Trimming left V 1 base short and J 8 bases short, with 11 bases between. The germline V gene has CDR1 SGHAT and CDR2 FQNNGV. The CDR3 has 13 residues. This chain connects TRBV11-2 to TRBJ1-2, with TRBD1 as a possible D gene (5 bases). Sequencing was performed on peripheral blood. The TCR was taken from a woman in her seventies with active or convalescent COVID-19. The CDR3 is CASSLGGAVGYTF. The CDR3 DNA is TGTGCCAGCAGCTTAGGTGGGGCAGTCGGCTACACCTTC.